The clone carrying this T cell receptor beta chain has a single count. Its antigen is not identified. The data originate from a study of cytomegalovirus exposure and HLA in healthy donors. Though nominally healthy at sampling, donors likely had unrecorded immune exposures. Germline V gene lookup returns CDR1 SNHLY and CDR2 FYNNEI. The CDR3 extends over 21 amino acids. Trimming cost V 0 bases and J 0 bases; bases outside gene matches: 13. PCR used 60 Vbeta primers and 13 Jbeta primers. Method: immunoSEQ multiplex PCR; TCRdb's copy keeps in-frame clones and lacks some. The sample lists under 150,000 clones; more than 60% were seen once. The study's findings and limits: Most CMV-associated TCR beta chains were later found to appear HLA-restricted.

This chain connects TRBV2 to TRBJ2-3; the match to TRBD2 covers 12 bases. This sequence originates from a woman between 35 and 50 years old in good health and CMV-seronegative. Sequencing was carried out using PBMCs. The CDR3 DNA follows: TGTGCCAGCAGTGAAGCCGGAGGGATTTTGGGGACTAGCGGGAGCACAGATACGCAGTATTTT. Its protein product is CASSEAGGILGTSGSTDTQYF.